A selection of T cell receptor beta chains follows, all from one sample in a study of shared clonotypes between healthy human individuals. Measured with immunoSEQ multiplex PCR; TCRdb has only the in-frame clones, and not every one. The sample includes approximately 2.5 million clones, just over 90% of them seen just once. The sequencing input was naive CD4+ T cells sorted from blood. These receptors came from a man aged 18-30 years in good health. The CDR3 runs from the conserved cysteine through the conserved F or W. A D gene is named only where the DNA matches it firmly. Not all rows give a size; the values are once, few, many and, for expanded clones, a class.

TGTGCCAGCAGCTCCCAGACTAGCGGGAGTACCGGGGAGCTGTTTTTT	CASSSQTSGSTGELFF	TRBD2	once	TRBV7-2	TRBJ2-2
TGCGCCAGCGGGACAGGGCTGAACACCGGGGAGCTGTTTTTT	CASGTGLNTGELFF	TRBD1	NA	TRBV10-2	TRBJ2-2
TGTGCCAGCAGCTCAGGGGGCGGACGAGGCTACACCTTC	CASSSGGGRGYTF	TRBD1	NA	TRBV7-2	TRBJ1-2
TGTGCCACCAGTGCGAGGGTACTCCCAGATACGCAGTATTTT	CATSARVLPDTQYF	NA	NA	TRBV2	TRBJ2-3
TGTGCCAGCAGCTTAGAACTGGAGCAGTTCTTC	CASSLELEQFF	NA	NA	TRBV7-2	TRBJ2-1
TGTGCCACCAGCAGGGACAGGGGAGGCTATGGCTACACCTTC	CATSRDRGGYGYTF	TRBD1	NA	TRBV15	TRBJ1-2
TGTGCCAGCAGCCAAGAGGGCATGAACACTGAAGCTTTCTTT	CASSQEGMNTEAFF	NA	NA	TRBV4-2	TRBJ1-1
TGCAGCGCCAGGGCCATGAACACTGAAGCTTTCTTT	CSARAMNTEAFF	NA	once	TRBV29-1	TRBJ1-1
TGTGCCAGTAGTATAGGCAACAGCAATCAGCCCCAGCATTTT	CASSIGNSNQPQHF	NA	NA	TRBV19	TRBJ1-5
TGTGCCAGCAGCTCACCCAGCGGAGCCGAGTACAATGAGCAGTTCTTC	CASSSPSGAEYNEQFF	NA	NA	TRBV7-9	TRBJ2-1
TGTGCCACCAGCGCACCAGGGCTAAAACTGTTTTTT	CATSAPGLKLFF	NA	NA	TRBV15	TRBJ1-4
TGCGCCAGCCGCTTAGTTGGGGAGTACACTGAAGCTTTCTTT	CASRLVGEYTEAFF	NA	few	TRBV10-2	TRBJ1-1
TGCGCCAGCAGCTTGGATGGGACAGGCACAGATACGCAGTATTTT	CASSLDGTGTDTQYF	TRBD1	NA	TRBV5-1	TRBJ2-3
TGTGCCAGTAGTACCCCCCAGGGACCTAATTCACCCCTCCACTTT	CASSTPQGPNSPLHF	NA	once	TRBV19	TRBJ1-6
TGCAGCGTTGAAGATCGGACAGGGAAAGCGACCGGGGAGCTGTTTTTT	CSVEDRTGKATGELFF	TRBD1	NA	TRBV29-1	TRBJ2-2